The 8 T cell receptor beta chains below all came from one sample that was sequenced in a study of blood T cell repertoires in COVID-19. The protocol was immunoSEQ multiplex PCR, while the TCRdb copy is restricted to in-frame clones and leaves out a portion. Of around 150,000 clones in the sample, 75% to 85% were seen once. Sequencing was performed on peripheral blood. These TCRs come from a woman aged 80 or over with active or convalescent COVID-19.

The rearrangement joins TRBV5-4 to TRBJ1-2, with D maybe TRBD1 (5 bases). CDR3 size: 13 residues. The germline V gene has CDR1 SGHNT and CDR2 YYREEE (reference sequence). The V end was cut by 5 bases, the J end by 7 bases, with 15 bases between. The CDR3 bases are TGTGCCAGCAGTATATCCGGGGGGTTTGGCTACACCTTC. Its translation: CASSISGGFGYTF.

This chain links TRBV7-9 with TRBJ1-1; a possible D gene is TRBD1 (5 bases). Germline V gives CDR1 SEHNR, CDR2 FQNEAQ (reference sequence). This CDR3 has 15 amino acids. Deletions cut 5 bases from V and 4 bases from J, with 17 bases between. CDR3 nucleotide sequence: TGTGCCAGCAGCCCGCGGAGGGACGGGGCCACTGAAGCTTTCTTT. Encoded protein: CASSPRRDGATEAFF.

This clone was counted only a few times. The chain recombines TRBV7-2 with TRBJ2-7; no reliable D call. Per the germline V gene, CDR1 is SGHTA and CDR2 is FQGNSA. Trimming shortened V by 2 bases and J by 3 bases, and 8 bases separated the two germline ends. This CDR3 region has 13 residues. For the CDR3, the DNA is TGTGCCAGCAGCTTATTCTCTCTCTACGAGCAGTACTTC. Amino acids: CASSLFSLYEQYF.

The chain employs TRBV3-1 (or the pseudogene TRBV3-2) and TRBJ2-1; 7 bases map to TRBD2. Germline V lookup: CDR1 LGHDT, CDR2 YNNKEL (reference sequence). Losses at the gene ends were 5 bases for V and 8 bases for J; bases not matched to a gene: 9. The CDR3 is 14 amino acids. Here the CDR3 reads CASSTSARGYEQFF. The DNA for the CDR3 is TGTGCCAGCAGCACTAGCGCTAGGGGTTATGAGCAGTTCTTC.

The CDR3 here is CASSPSRITGNTIYF. The CDR3 bases are TGTGCCAGCAGCCCCTCCAGAATCACTGGAAACACCATATATTTT. V is TRBV9 and J is TRBJ1-3; D not resolved. Germline CDR1 and CDR2: SGDLS and YYNGEE. CDR3 size: 15 residues. V gave up 4 bases and J gave up 2 bases, with 13 bases separating them.

This clone was seen repeatedly, ten times or more. This CDR3 is CASSLGTSGADTQYF. The CDR3 nucleotides are TGTGCCAGCAGCTTAGGGACTAGCGGGGCAGATACGCAGTATTTT. The chain recombines TRBV7-2 with TRBJ2-3; 12 bases fit TRBD2. With 1 base clipped from V and 4 bases from J, the junction kept 0 bases outside the gene matches. Germline-derived CDR1 and CDR2 are SGHTA and FQGNSA. The CDR3 spans 15 residues.

The chain couples TRBV11-2 to TRBJ1-6; unclear D gene. V lost 2 bases, J lost 0 bases, and 8 bases lay in between. Germline-derived CDR1 and CDR2 are SGHAT and FQNNGV. The CDR3 is 16 amino acids. The CDR3 coding sequence is TGTGCCAGCAGCTTATCGGGGAGCTCCTATAATTCACCCCTCCACTTT. This codes for CASSLSGSSYNSPLHF. Based on the CDR3 plus reference TRBV11-2 and TRBJ1-6, the full variable domain is EAGVAQSPRYKIIEKRQSVAFWCNPISGHATLYWYQQILGQGPKLLIQFQNNGVVDDSQLPKDRFSAERLKGVDSTLKIQPAKLEDSAVYLCASSLSGSSYNSPLHFGNGTRLTVT.

The chain uses TRBV3-1 (or the pseudogene TRBV3-2) and TRBJ2-1; 9 bases line up with TRBD1. Germline trimming cut 5 bases from V and 6 bases from J; bases unmatched to any gene: 11. The CDR3 spans 16 residues. The germline V gene encodes CDR1 LGHDT and CDR2 YNNKEL (reference sequence). The chain's CDR3 is CASSRGGTGILNEQFF. CDR3 DNA: TGTGCCAGCAGCAGAGGGGGGACAGGGATCCTCAATGAGCAGTTCTTC.